One and the same sample provided the 25 T cell receptor beta chains below, sequenced in a study of Graves' ophthalmopathy and Graves' hyperthyroidism. Amplified TCR beta CDR3 regions were obtained using RNA transcripts as template. HTBI primers served in a first-round RT-PCR, which a second-round multiplex PCR followed. MiXCR was run by TCRdb on the multiplex PCR reads, yielding one entry per CDR3 protein. Of about 200,000 distinct CDR3 sequences in the sample, less than 30% were seen once. Sequencing was performed on peripheral blood. All receptors come from a man aged 50-59 years with Graves' ophthalmopathy.

This clonotype was seen repeatedly, ten times or more. J is TRBJ1-1 and V is TRBV20-1; the D gene is possibly TRBD1 (6 bases). V lost 5 bases to trimming and J lost 0 bases, with 19 bases between them. Germline loops: CDR1 DFQATT, CDR2 SNEGSKA (reference sequence). This CDR3 is built from 16 residues. CDR3 DNA: TGCAGTGCTCCTTCTGGCCCGGGACACATGAACACTGAAGCTTTCTTT. Amino acid sequence: CSAPSGPGHMNTEAFF.

Many counts were recorded for this clonotype. The chain couples TRBV29-1 to TRBJ2-7; 8 bases align to TRBD2. V trimming: 2 bases; J trimming: 0 bases; junction bases outside the gene matches: 3. CDR1 is SQVTM and CDR2 is ANQGSEA in the germline V gene. The CDR3 has 14 amino acids. The CDR3 loop reads CSVELAGGSYEQYF. The CDR3 coding sequence is TGCAGCGTTGAACTAGCGGGCGGCTCCTACGAGCAGTACTTC.

The chain joins TRBV19 to TRBJ1-2; D gene uncertain. Trimming took off 9 bases at V and 1 base at J, with 6 bases between the two ends. This CDR3 spans 11 amino acids. Per germline, CDR1 LNHDA and CDR2 SQIVND (reference sequence). The CDR3 DNA is TGTGCCAGCGGATATAACTATGGCTACACCTTC. This codes for CASGYNYGYTF. Full variable domain (outside the CDR3, taken from reference TRBV19 and TRBJ1-2): DGGITQSPKYLFRKEGQNVTLSCEQNLNHDAMYWYRQDPGQGLRLIYYSQIVNDFQKGDIAEGYSVSREKKESFPLTVTSAQKNPTAFYLCASGYNYGYTFGSGTRLTVV.

This clonotype occurred many times. This sequence joins TRBV29-1 and TRBJ2-7, with D possibly matching TRBD2 (6 bases). Germline V CDR1 and CDR2: SQVTM, ANQGSEA. The CDR3 contains 14 residues. Trimming left V 4 bases short and J 5 bases short, with 18 bases between. CDR3 DNA: TGCAGCGTTGGGCGCGGGACTCCCCTCGACGAGCAGTACTTC. Protein sequence: CSVGRGTPLDEQYF.

This clonotype was picked up many times. The genes are TRBV11-2 and TRBJ2-2; D is possibly TRBD2 (5 bases). The CDR3 spans 18 residues. The germline V gene encodes CDR1 SGHAT and CDR2 FQNNGV. Trimming took off 8 bases at V and 1 base at J, with 23 bases between the two ends. CDR3 in DNA: TGTGCCAGCGGACTCTGGACGGAGATAGATCGGAACACCGGGGAGCTGTTTTTT. Protein product: CASGLWTEIDRNTGELFF.

The table lists this clonotype with many counts. The DNA of the CDR3 is TGTGCCAGCAGCCCAACACAGGAGGATTATGGCTACACCTTC. This sequence encodes CASSPTQEDYGYTF. The chain joins TRBV7-2 to TRBJ1-2; possibly TRBD1 for D (5 bases). The CDR3 sequence is 14 residues long. V was cut by 5 bases and J by 5 bases, with 15 bases left in between. Per the germline V gene, CDR1 is SGHTA and CDR2 is FQGNSA.

In its sample, this clonotype was seen once. The gene calls are TRBV6-1 and TRBJ1-5; no clear D gene. Germline V gives CDR1 MNHNS, CDR2 SASEGT. The CDR3 extends over 12 amino acids. Trimming removed 6 bases from V and 4 bases from J, with 7 bases in between. The CDR3 spells CASRPLNQPQHF. DNA for the CDR3: TGTGCCAGCAGACCGTTGAATCAGCCCCAGCATTTT.

This clonotype has at least ten counts. The genes are TRBV15 and TRBJ2-7; 8 bases map to TRBD1. Germline values: CDR1 LNHNV, CDR2 YYDKDF (reference sequence). The V gene end was trimmed by 0 bases and the J gene end by 2 bases; junction bases not matched to a gene: 6. This CDR3 has 16 residues. DNA of the CDR3: TGTGCCACCAGCAGAGATCAGGGGGCAAGTACCTACGAGCAGTACTTC. Its protein is CATSRDQGASTYEQYF.

This clonotype was observed at least ten times. This chain connects TRBV30 to TRBJ2-2; the match to TRBD1 covers 8 bases. V trimming: 2 bases; J trimming: 6 bases; junction bases outside the gene matches: 14. Germline CDR1 GTSNPN, CDR2 SVGIG (reference sequence). This CDR3 is 17 amino acids long. The CDR3 DNA follows: TGTGCCTGGAGTCTAGCAGGGGGCCGGAGTGTCGCCGGGGAGCTGTTTTTT. Translation gives CAWSLAGGRSVAGELFF.

On this clonotype: A read error may produce the germline difference seen at one junction end. The rearrangement uses TRBV6-2 or TRBV6-3 and TRBJ2-7; 10 bases are a match to TRBD2. CDR3 length: 14 residues. Germline CDR1 MNHEY, CDR2 SVGEGT. In nucleotides, the CDR3 is TGTGCCAGCAGTAGGCTAGCGGGAGTCTACGAGCGGTACTTC. As protein: CASSRLAGVYERYF.

V usage is TRBV6-5 and J usage is TRBJ1-2; the D gene is possibly TRBD1 (6 bases). Trimming took 3 bases from V and 6 from J, leaving 14 bases between them. Germline V gene lookup returns CDR1 MNHEY and CDR2 SVGAGI. The CDR3 totals 14 residues. Here the CDR3 reads CASSYGGRADGYTF. The CDR3 region has the DNA TGTGCCAGCAGTTATGGGGGCAGGGCGGATGGCTACACCTTC.

The CDR3 spells CASIPRSGATFYGYTF. CDR3 DNA sequence: TGTGCCAGCATCCCACGGTCGGGGGCCACCTTCTATGGCTACACCTTC. This rearrangement joins TRBV6-2 or TRBV6-3 to TRBJ1-2; tentatively, D is TRBD1 (6 bases). Germline lookup yields CDR1 MNHEY and CDR2 SVGEGT. Trimming shortened V by 7 bases and J by 4 bases, and 22 bases separated the two germline ends. This CDR3 contains 16 residues.

This clonotype was seen repeatedly, ten times or more. V gene TRBV6-2 or TRBV6-3 combines with J gene TRBJ2-1; D remains unclear. The germline V gene has CDR1 MNHEY and CDR2 SVGEGT. The CDR3 runs to 14 residues. Trimming pared 6 bases from V and 0 bases from J, leaving 9 bases between. The CDR3 nucleotides read TGTGCCAGCAGCAAATCTATCTCCTACAATGAGCAGTTCTTC. It specifies CASSKSISYNEQFF.

This chain links TRBV6-1 with TRBJ1-1; TRBD1 aligns across 8 bases. The CDR3 runs to 14 residues. Germline CDR1 and CDR2: MNHNS and SASEGT. Trimming cost V 7 bases and J 0 bases; bases outside gene matches: 4. This CDR3 is CASKTGQVNTEAFF. CDR3 DNA sequence: TGTGCCAGCAAAACGGGACAGGTGAACACTGAAGCTTTCTTT.

This clonotype was observed many times. The genes are TRBV6-1 and TRBJ2-7; D is perhaps TRBD2 (6 bases). Trimming cost V 6 bases and J 0 bases, with 9 bases left between them. This CDR3 comprises 13 residues. Germline lookup yields CDR1 MNHNS and CDR2 SASEGT. The CDR3 sequence: CASREGTSYEQYF. The CDR3 nucleotides are TGTGCCAGCAGGGAGGGGACCTCCTACGAGCAGTACTTC.

The gene calls are TRBV12-5 and TRBJ2-7; 9 positions agree with TRBD1. The J segment lost 2 bases and the V segment lost 1 base, leaving 6 bases of the junction unmatched. Germline CDR1 LGHNT, CDR2 FRNRAP. The CDR3 extends over 16 amino acids. The CDR3 region is CASGLELGTGTYEQYF. CDR3 coding DNA: TGTGCTAGTGGTTTGGAACTCGGGACAGGGACCTACGAGCAGTACTTC.

This clonotype was detected many times. The chain combines TRBV6-1 with TRBJ1-1, with no clear D. This CDR3 region has 15 residues. CDR1 MNHNS and CDR2 SASEGT come from the germline V gene. Trimming removed 5 bases from V and 2 bases from J, with 15 bases in between. CDR3 sequence reads: CASSTRDVANTEAFF. DNA for the CDR3: TGTGCCAGCAGTACCCGGGATGTGGCCAACACTGAAGCTTTCTTT.

The chain employs TRBV12-3 or TRBV12-4 and TRBJ1-1; D is uncertain. V was trimmed by 6 bases and J by 2 bases, leaving 10 bases between them. CDR3 length equals 13 residues. CDR3 in DNA: TGTGCCAGCAGACAAGGATCTAACACTGAAGCTTTCTTT. Translated: CASRQGSNTEAFF.

This clonotype was counted once. The chain's CDR3 is CASSLGGAPGNTIYF. The CDR3 region has the DNA TGTGCCAGCAGCTTAGGGGGGGCTCCAGGAAACACCATATATTTT. The chain uses TRBV7-2 and TRBJ1-3; tentatively, D is TRBD1 (6 bases). CDR3 length equals 15 residues. Looked up from germline, CDR1 is SGHTA and CDR2 is FQGNSA. V dropped 1 base and J dropped 4 bases, with 11 bases sitting between them.

This clonotype was seen ten or more times. The V gene is TRBV18, the J gene TRBJ2-7, with TRBD1 identical over 7 bases. There are 15 residues in the CDR3. Germline V gene sequence: CDR1 KGHSH, CDR2 LQKENI. With 3 bases clipped from V and 5 bases from J, the junction kept 10 bases outside the gene matches. CDR3 residues: CASSPPGTAFNEQYF. The CDR3 nucleotides read TGTGCCAGCTCACCTCCCGGGACAGCATTCAACGAGCAGTACTTC.

This clonotype occurred many times. This CDR3 reads CASSREGDLYEQYF. The CDR3, as DNA: TGCGCCAGCAGCAGGGAGGGTGACCTTTACGAGCAGTACTTC. The V gene is TRBV5-1, the J gene TRBJ2-7, with 7 bases aligning to TRBD2. The ends lost 4 bases at V and 4 bases at J; junction bases unmatched: 8. The CDR3 contains 14 residues. CDR1 and CDR2 from the germline V gene are SGHRS and YFSETQ.

This clonotype was seen many times. The V gene is TRBV19, the J gene TRBJ2-4; 11 bases are a match to TRBD1. CDR3 length: 14 residues. Germline V lookup: CDR1 LNHDA, CDR2 SQIVND (reference sequence). V gave up 5 bases and J gave up 8 bases; unmatched junction bases: 5. Here the CDR3 reads CASSASGQGDIQYF. CDR3 bases: TGTGCCAGTAGTGCTTCGGGACAGGGGGACATTCAGTACTTC.

In its sample, this clonotype was seen once. The chain joins TRBV20-1 to TRBJ2-5; 10 bases are a match to TRBD1. In germline, CDR1 is DFQATT, CDR2 SNEGSKA (reference sequence). The CDR3 length is 15 residues. Trimming removed 5 bases from V and 2 bases from J; junction bases left unmatched: 8. The CDR3 DNA reads TGCAGTGCTCTCCGGACAGGGGGGGATCAAGAGACCCAGTACTTC. Its translation: CSALRTGGDQETQYF.

CDR3 DNA: TGTGCCAGCACCGGACAGGGATATAGCAATCAGCCCCAGCATTTT. Translation gives CASTGQGYSNQPQHF. The chain has TRBV6-1 and TRBJ1-5; 8 bases are shared with TRBD1. This CDR3 contains 15 residues. V dropped 7 bases and J dropped 0; count of bases not matched to a gene: 5. CDR1 and CDR2 (germline): MNHNS, SASEGT.

This clonotype has ten or more counts. The chain links TRBV7-2 to TRBJ1-5; D is uncertain. V lost 2 bases and J 2 bases, leaving 10 bases between the germline ends. Germline V CDR1 and CDR2: SGHTA, FQGNSA. The CDR3 is 15 residues long. The CDR3 sequence: CASSLMTEGNQPQHF. CDR3 bases: TGTGCCAGCAGCTTAATGACCGAGGGCAATCAGCCCCAGCATTTT.